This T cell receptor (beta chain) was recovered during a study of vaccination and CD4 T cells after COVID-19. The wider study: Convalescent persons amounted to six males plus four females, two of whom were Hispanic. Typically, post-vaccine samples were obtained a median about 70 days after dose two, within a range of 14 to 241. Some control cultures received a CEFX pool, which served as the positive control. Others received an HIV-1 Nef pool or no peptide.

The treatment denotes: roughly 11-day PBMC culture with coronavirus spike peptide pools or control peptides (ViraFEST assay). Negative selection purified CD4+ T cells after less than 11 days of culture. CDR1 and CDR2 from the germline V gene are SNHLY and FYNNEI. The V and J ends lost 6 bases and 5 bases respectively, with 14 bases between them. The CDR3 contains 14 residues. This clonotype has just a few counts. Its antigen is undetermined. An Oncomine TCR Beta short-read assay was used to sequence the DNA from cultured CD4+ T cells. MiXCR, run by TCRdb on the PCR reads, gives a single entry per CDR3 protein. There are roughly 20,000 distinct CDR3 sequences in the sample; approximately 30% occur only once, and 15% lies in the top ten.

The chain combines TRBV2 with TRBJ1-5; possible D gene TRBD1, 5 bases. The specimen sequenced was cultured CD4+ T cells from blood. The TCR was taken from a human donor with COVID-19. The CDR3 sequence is CASRDNRDDQPQHF. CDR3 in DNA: TGTGCCAGCAGAGATAACCGGGACGATCAGCCCCAGCATTTT.